The entry that follows covers one T cell receptor (beta chain) sequence. TCRdb recomputed calls from the 5' RACE reads with MiXCR, one row per CDR3 protein. Of 350,000 to 450,000 distinct CDR3 sequences detected, 13% to 15% appear once; the ten largest clones hold around a fifth. CDR3 length: 15 amino acids. CDR1 and CDR2 (germline): MNHEY, SVGAGI. Losses at the gene ends were 5 bases for V and 3 bases for J; bases not matched to a gene: 4. This sample was taken from a study of T-cell memory formation after mild COVID-19. Study information: TCR clusters were mostly donor specific.

The chain recombines TRBV6-5 with TRBJ2-2, with TRBD2 matching 9 bases. Sequencing input: PBMCs or a T cell subset sorted from them (not recorded which). This TCR derives from a man younger than 30 who had mild COVID-19 (a few samples of this study predate the infection). Cell type and time point are not known. In DNA, the CDR3 is TGTGCCAGCAGTGACAGCGGGGGGTACACCGGGGAGCTGTTTTTT. Translation: CASSDSGGYTGELFF.